This entry lists 18 T cell receptor beta chains sequenced from one sample in a study of cytomegalovirus exposure and HLA in healthy donors. The PCR made use of 60 Vbeta and 13 Jbeta primers. Libraries were prepared by immunoSEQ multiplex PCR; TCRdb keeps only in-frame clonotypes and omits some of them. The sample lists 200,000 to 250,000 clones, around 89% occurring once. The sample taken for sequencing was PBMCs. These receptors were obtained from a woman younger than 30 in good health and CMV-seronegative.

The chain recombines TRBV7-9 with TRBJ2-5; the match to TRBD2 covers 7 bases. Trimming at V came to 8 bases and at J to 2 bases, leaving 2 bases not matched to a gene. There are 12 residues in the CDR3. Germline values: CDR1 SEHNR, CDR2 FQNEAQ (reference sequence). The CDR3 nucleotides read TGTGCCAGCCTCGGGGGGCAAGAGACCCAGTACTTC. Protein product: CASLGGQETQYF.

This sequence joins TRBV18 and TRBJ2-1; TRBD2 aligns across 9 bases. V gave up 3 bases and J gave up 4 bases; unmatched junction bases: 7. The CDR3 covers 16 residues. CDR1 is KGHSH, CDR2 LQKENI, per germline. The CDR3 DNA reads TGTGCCAGCTCACCTGTGGGGCTAGCGGGATACAATGAGCAGTTCTTC. Translated, it gives CASSPVGLAGYNEQFF.

The chain recombines TRBV5-1 with TRBJ1-1, with D hard to call. Looked up from germline, CDR1 is SGHRS and CDR2 is YFSETQ. This CDR3 has 14 amino acids. The V gene lost 0 bases and the J gene lost 1 base, with 7 bases spanning the gap. Here the CDR3 reads CASSLVTANTEAFF. DNA for the CDR3: TGCGCCAGCAGCTTGGTTACAGCGAACACTGAAGCTTTCTTT.

This chain uses TRBV6-4 with TRBJ1-6; maybe TRBD1 (6 bases). Germline CDR1 MRHNA, CDR2 SNTAGT. The CDR3 has 16 amino acids. V gave up 4 bases and J gave up 7 bases, with 17 bases separating them. CDR3 sequence: CASSVQQGIMNSPLHF. DNA of the CDR3: TGTGCCAGCAGTGTCCAACAGGGAATAATGAATTCACCCCTCCACTTT.

CDR3 DNA sequence: TGTGCCAGCAGCTTGGTAACAGGAGGGGCCGCTTTCTTT. Translation: CASSLVTGGAAFF. The genes are TRBV5-4 and TRBJ1-1; maybe TRBD1 (5 bases). The CDR3 is made up of 13 amino acids. V dropped 0 bases and J dropped 11 bases, with 14 bases sitting between them. The germline V gene encodes CDR1 SGHNT and CDR2 YYREEE (reference sequence).

V usage is TRBV27 and J usage is TRBJ1-1; D perhaps matches TRBD1 (5 bases). Trimming stripped 8 bases from V and 1 base from J, with 17 bases between. This CDR3 has 15 residues. The V gene's germline CDR1 is MNHEY and CDR2 SMNVEV (reference sequence). The CDR3 protein is CASLISWGANTEAFF. The CDR3 region has the DNA TGTGCCAGCCTCATATCCTGGGGCGCGAACACTGAAGCTTTCTTT.

The chain has TRBV6-1 and TRBJ1-5; perhaps TRBD1 as D (6 bases). V lost 4 bases and J 4 bases, leaving 11 bases between the germline ends. The CDR3 runs to 14 residues. Germline lookup yields CDR1 MNHNS and CDR2 SASEGT. CDR3 in DNA: TGTGCCAGCAGTGTACAGGGCTTTAATCAGCCCCAGCATTTT. Its translation is CASSVQGFNQPQHF.

V gene TRBV15 combines with J gene TRBJ2-1; 9 bases map to TRBD2. Per the germline V gene, CDR1 is LNHNV and CDR2 is YYDKDF (reference sequence). Trimming removed 3 bases from V and 4 bases from J; junction bases left unmatched: 10. The CDR3 runs 17 residues. Written as DNA, the CDR3 is TGTGCCACCAGCAGGATCGGGGAGCGGGAGGTATACAATGAGCAGTTCTTC. Its translation: CATSRIGEREVYNEQFF.

As for this clone: At one of its ends the junction is not consistent with the germline gene, which may arise from a read error. The rearrangement links TRBV6-5 to TRBJ1-6; D gene unclear. The CDR3 runs 13 residues. The germline V gene encodes CDR1 MNHEY and CDR2 SVGAGI. CDR3 sequence reads: CASSFGEGRPVSF. For the CDR3, the DNA is TGTGCCAGCAGCTTCGGGGAGGGCCGCCCCGTGAGCTTT.

In the case of this clone: A junction boundary mismatches the germline segment, possibly from a read error. The chain is built from TRBV7-9 and TRBJ2-2; a weak D match, TRBD1 (7 bases). The CDR3 is 15 residues long. The germline V gene encodes CDR1 SEHNR and CDR2 FQNEAQ (reference sequence). The CDR3, as DNA: TGTTCCAGCAGCACCCGACAGGGAGGCACCGGGGAGCTGTTTTTT. Translated: CSSSTRQGGTGELFF.

The chain is built from TRBV19 and TRBJ1-4; D is ambiguous. CDR1 LNHDA and CDR2 SQIVND come from the germline V gene (reference sequence). V gave up 4 bases and J gave up 10 bases, with 19 bases separating them. The length of the CDR3 is 15 residues. CDR3 amino acids: CASSNSGRRMGKLFF. For the CDR3, the DNA is TGTGCCAGTAGTAACTCCGGGAGAAGGATGGGAAAACTGTTTTTT.

The rearrangement uses TRBV11-2 and TRBJ2-7, with 8 bases that match TRBD2. With V trimmed by 1 base and J by 7 bases, 3 bases remained unmatched. Germline V lookup: CDR1 SGHAT, CDR2 FQNNGV. The CDR3 runs to 13 residues. CDR3 coding DNA: TGTGCCAGCAGCTTAGCGGGAGGGGGTGAGCAGTACTTC. It encodes CASSLAGGGEQYF. Full variable domain (missing parts from reference TRBV11-2 and TRBJ2-7): EAGVAQSPRYKIIEKRQSVAFWCNPISGHATLYWYQQILGQGPKLLIQFQNNGVVDDSQLPKDRFSAERLKGVDSTLKIQPAKLEDSAVYLCASSLAGGGEQYFGPGTRLTVT.

This clone was counted a few times. The V and J genes are TRBV6-5 and TRBJ1-1, with 10 bases fitting TRBD1. After removal of 6 bases from V and 11 bases from J, the junction contained 15 bases not matched to a gene. The CDR3 consists of 15 residues. Germline CDR1 reads MNHEY; CDR2 reads SVGAGI. CDR3 sequence: CASRGLGTGDKLAFF. CDR3 nucleotides: TGTGCCAGCAGGGGTTTAGGGACAGGGGATAAGTTGGCTTTCTTT.

The chain uses TRBV7-2 and TRBJ2-5; 7 positions match TRBD1. Per germline, CDR1 SGHTA and CDR2 FQGNSA. J lost 1 base, V lost 5 bases, and 7 bases had no gene match. CDR3 size: 15 residues. In DNA, the CDR3 is TGTGCCAGCAGCCGGGGACAGACCACCCAAGAGACCCAGTACTTC. Its translation is CASSRGQTTQETQYF.

This clone was seen a handful of times. The junction shows a germline mismatch at one end, possibly a read error. The gene calls are TRBV4-1 and TRBJ1-2; no definite D call. From germline, CDR1 is MGHRA and CDR2 YSYEKL. CDR3 length: 14 amino acids. For the CDR3, the DNA is TGTGCCAGCAGCCTACCAGTCTCACCGGGGGGCTACACCTTC. This sequence encodes CASSLPVSPGGYTF.

This chain uses TRBV5-1 with TRBJ1-3, with no clear D. CDR3 length: 14 amino acids. Germline V gives CDR1 SGHRS, CDR2 YFSETQ. The V gene lost 0 bases and the J gene lost 0 bases, with 4 bases spanning the gap. The CDR3 spells CASSLGGSGNTIYF. The CDR3 nucleotides are TGCGCCAGCAGCTTGGGCGGCTCTGGAAACACCATATATTTT.

This clone is a singleton in its sample. The chain has TRBV9 and TRBJ2-7, with TRBD2 identical over 9 bases. The V segment lost 1 base and the J segment 9 bases; nucleotides outside the gene matches: 5. This CDR3 is built from 13 residues. Germline V CDR1 and CDR2: SGDLS, YYNGEE. The chain's CDR3 is CASSVLAGGRQYF. Written as DNA, the CDR3 is TGTGCCAGCAGCGTACTGGCGGGGGGGCGGCAGTACTTC. The variable domain in full, completed from reference TRBV9 and TRBJ2-7, reads DSGVTQTPKHLITATGQRVTLRCSPRSGDLSVYWYQQSLDQGLQFLIQYYNGEERAKGNILERFSAQQFPDLHSELNLSSLELGDSALYFCASSVLAGGRQYFGPGTRLTVT.

V gene TRBV19 combines with J gene TRBJ1-2, with D maybe TRBD1 (5 bases). The CDR3 covers 12 residues. CDR1 is LNHDA and CDR2 is SQIVND in the germline V gene (reference sequence). Trimming removed 6 bases from V and 6 bases from J, with 11 bases in between. CDR3 protein: CASRAGLHGYTF. DNA for the CDR3: TGTGCCAGTAGGGCAGGGTTACATGGCTACACCTTC.